This T cell receptor (beta chain) appears in the sequencing data of a study of graft-versus-host responses after intestinal transplantation. Processing of graft tissue released intraepithelial and lamina propria lymphocytes. The method was immunoSEQ multiplex PCR; TCRdb's version includes in-frame clones alone and lacks a portion of them. The profile covers some 4,000 clones, with 70% to 80% appearing a single time and around 7.7% taken by the ten largest. Germline lookup yields CDR1 SGHKS and CDR2 YYEKEE (reference sequence). Trimming pared 2 bases from V and 3 bases from J, leaving 5 bases between. The CDR3 is 12 amino acids.

V gene TRBV5-5 combines with J gene TRBJ1-1; no definite D call. Sample: ileum tissue, taken 9 days after transplant. This receptor was obtained from a human patient who received an intestinal transplant, so some T cells may come from the graft donor. The CDR3 reads CASSFLDTEAFF. For the CDR3, the DNA is TGTGCCAGCAGCTTTTTGGACACTGAAGCTTTCTTT.